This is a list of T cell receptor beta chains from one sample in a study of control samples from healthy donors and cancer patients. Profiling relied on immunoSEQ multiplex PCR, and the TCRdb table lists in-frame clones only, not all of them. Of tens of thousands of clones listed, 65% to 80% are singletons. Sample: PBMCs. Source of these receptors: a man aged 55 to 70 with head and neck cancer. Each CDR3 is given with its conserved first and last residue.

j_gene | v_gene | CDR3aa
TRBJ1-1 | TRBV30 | CAWMTGGVMNTEAFF
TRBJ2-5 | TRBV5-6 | CASSLFGQQETQYF
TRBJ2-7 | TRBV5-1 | CASSLSAVPGEQYF
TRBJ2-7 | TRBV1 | CTSSQDRCDTPYEQYF
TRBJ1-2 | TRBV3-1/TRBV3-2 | CASSHAGFYGYTF
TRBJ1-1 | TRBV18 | CASSLGTVNTEAFF
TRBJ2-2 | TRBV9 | CASSSRNGELFF
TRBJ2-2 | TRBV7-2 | CASSLGLNTGELFF
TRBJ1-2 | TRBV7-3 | CASSRDRSGVGYTF
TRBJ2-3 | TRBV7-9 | CASSSEDTQYF
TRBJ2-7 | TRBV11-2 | CASSLDVVGSYEQYF
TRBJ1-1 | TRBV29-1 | CSGESGLNTEAFF
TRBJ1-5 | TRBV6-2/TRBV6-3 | CASSGGVQPQHF
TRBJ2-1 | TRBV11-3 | CASSLDGGRPDNEQFF
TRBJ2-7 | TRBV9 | CASSVSTGITYEQYF
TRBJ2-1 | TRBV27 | CASSLTDGLPPNEQFF
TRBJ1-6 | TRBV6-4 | CASSDLDGNSPLHF
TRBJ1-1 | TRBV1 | CTSSAQRQGRNTEAFF
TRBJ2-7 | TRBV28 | CASRRQSYEQYF
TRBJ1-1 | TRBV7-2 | CASSPRDTLKEAFF
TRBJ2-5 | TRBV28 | CASRPGGLETQYF
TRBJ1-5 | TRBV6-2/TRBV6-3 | CASSYGERSNQPQHF
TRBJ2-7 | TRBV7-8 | CASSSNRDRTYEQYF
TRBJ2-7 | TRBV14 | CASSPTSGSVEQYF
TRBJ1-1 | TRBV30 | CAWSMVGRAHTEAFF
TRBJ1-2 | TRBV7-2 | CASSRDSYGYTF
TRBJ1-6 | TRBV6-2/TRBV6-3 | CASSRISGTENSPLHF
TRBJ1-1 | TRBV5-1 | CASSRRGLGGETEAFF
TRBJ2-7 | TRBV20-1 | CSASGSHSYEQYF
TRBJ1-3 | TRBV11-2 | CASSLGEGNTIYF
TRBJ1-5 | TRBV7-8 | CASSTDPPGSNQPQHF
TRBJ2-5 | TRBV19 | CASSTNGLAGQETQYF
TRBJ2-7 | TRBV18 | CASSPRDGPDYEQYF
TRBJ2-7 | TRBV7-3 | CASSFGGAHEQYF
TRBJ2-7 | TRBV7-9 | CANRGLAFNEQYF
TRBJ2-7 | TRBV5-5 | CASRGTDKHPYEQYF
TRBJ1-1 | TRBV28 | CASRLGTEAFF
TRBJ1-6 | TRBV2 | CASSQLGPLHF
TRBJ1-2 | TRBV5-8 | CASSLTEYYGYTF
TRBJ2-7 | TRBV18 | CASSRPGPSSYEQYF
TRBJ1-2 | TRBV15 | CATSRAASTDYGYTF
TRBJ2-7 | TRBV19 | CASSVSGGNYEQYF
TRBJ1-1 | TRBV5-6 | CASSFYIGYTEAFF
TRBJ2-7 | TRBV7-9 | CASSSPGQTSYEQYF
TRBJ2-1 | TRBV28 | CASSLGGPYNEQFF
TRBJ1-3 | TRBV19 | CASTAGTLGNTIYF
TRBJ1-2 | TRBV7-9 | CASSSGEDYGYTF
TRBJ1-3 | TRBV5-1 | CASSFGGLVSGNTIYF
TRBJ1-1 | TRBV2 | CASRSTTPVEAFF
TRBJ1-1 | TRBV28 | CASRGPWNTEAFF